Sequencing of this TCR beta chain was carried out in a study of T-cell reconstitution after alpha-beta-depleted transplantation in children. This clonotype appeared a few times. The antigen is not known. Findings and limits, study-wide: Newly produced T cells mostly accounted for T-cell counts and diversity one year post-transplant. Expanded graft clones numbering several hundred reportedly gave rise to alpha-beta T cells about two months after transplant. From surviving recipient T cells and thymic progenitors came the high day-60 TCRbeta diversity observed in some patients.

The CDR3 covers 11 residues. V was trimmed by 5 bases and J by 5 bases, leaving 7 bases between them. CDR1 is SGHRS and CDR2 is YFSETQ in the germline V gene. Library preparation (for TCRbeta) was performed with unique molecular identifiers. Using its own MiXCR run on the PCR reads, TCRdb lists one record per CDR3 protein. This table has hundreds of thousands of distinct CDR3 sequences, 15% to 20% appearing once. This sequence originates from a boy in the first two years of life who had a stem cell transplant for Wiskott-Aldrich syndrome, so the T cells may come from the graft donor. V usage is TRBV5-1 and J usage is TRBJ2-5; D call uncertain. Here the sequenced sample was PBMCs, mostly from graft donor cells, taken 360 days after TCRalphabeta/CD19-depleted stem cell transplant. The CDR3 is CASRFDETQYF. As DNA, the CDR3 is TGCGCCAGCAGATTCGACGAGACCCAGTACTTC.